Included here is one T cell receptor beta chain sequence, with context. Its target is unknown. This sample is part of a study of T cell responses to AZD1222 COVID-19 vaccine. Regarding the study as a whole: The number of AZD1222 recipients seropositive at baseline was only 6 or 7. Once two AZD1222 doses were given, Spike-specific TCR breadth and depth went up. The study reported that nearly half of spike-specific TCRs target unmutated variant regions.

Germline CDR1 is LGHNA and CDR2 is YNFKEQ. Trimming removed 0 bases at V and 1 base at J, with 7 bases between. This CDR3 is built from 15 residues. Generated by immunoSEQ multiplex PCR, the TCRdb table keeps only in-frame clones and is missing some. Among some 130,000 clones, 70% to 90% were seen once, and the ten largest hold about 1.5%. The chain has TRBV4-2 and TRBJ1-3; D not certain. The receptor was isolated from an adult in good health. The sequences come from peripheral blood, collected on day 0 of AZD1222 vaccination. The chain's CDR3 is CASSQDSGSGNTIYF. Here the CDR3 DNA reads TGTGCCAGCAGCCAAGATTCGGGGTCTGGAAACACCATATATTTT.